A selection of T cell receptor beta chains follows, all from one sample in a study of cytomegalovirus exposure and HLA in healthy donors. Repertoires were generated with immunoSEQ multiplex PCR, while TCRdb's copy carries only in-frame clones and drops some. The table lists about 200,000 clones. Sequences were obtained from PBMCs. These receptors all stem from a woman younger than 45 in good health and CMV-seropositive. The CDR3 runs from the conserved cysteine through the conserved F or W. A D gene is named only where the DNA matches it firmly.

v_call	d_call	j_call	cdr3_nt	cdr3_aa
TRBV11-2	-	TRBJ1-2	TGTGCCAGCAGCTCAGGGGCGGCGACAGTGTATGGCTACACCTTC	CASSSGAATVYGYTF
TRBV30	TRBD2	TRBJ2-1	TGTGCCTTCCTCTACGGACTAGCGGGAGAAGGTTCTTCCTACAATGAGCAGTTCTTC	CAFLYGLAGEGSSYNEQFF
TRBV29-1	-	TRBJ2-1	TGCAGCGTTGATTGGGTCGGGGGGCCTATTAATGAGCAGTTCTTC	CSVDWVGGPINEQFF
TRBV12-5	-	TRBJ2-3	TGTGCTAGTGGTTTTGGAGGGGCAGATACGCAGTATTTT	CASGFGGADTQYF
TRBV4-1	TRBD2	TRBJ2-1	TGCGCCAGCAGCCAGGAGACTAGCGAGGATGAGCAGTTCTTC	CASSQETSEDEQFF
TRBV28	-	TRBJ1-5	TGTGCCAGCAGTTTATCGCGACAGGCCGGACATTTT	CASSLSRQAGHF
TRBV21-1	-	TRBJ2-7	TGTGCCAGCAGCGCCGCCCTTATCGGAGGGGTGGAGCAGTACTTC	CASSAALIGGVEQYF
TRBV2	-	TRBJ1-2	TGTGCCAGCAGTGCCGCGGGGACCCGTAACTATGGCTACACCTTC	CASSAAGTRNYGYTF
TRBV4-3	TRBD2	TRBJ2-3	TGCGCCAGCAGCCAAGAACGGGGCGGGAGCCCAGATACGCAGTATTTT	CASSQERGGSPDTQYF
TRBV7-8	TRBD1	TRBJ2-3	TGTGCCAGCAGCTTGGGACAGGGGGTGGGAGGGGATACGCAGTATTTT	CASSLGQGVGGDTQYF
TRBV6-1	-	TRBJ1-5	TGTGCCAGCAGTCTCCAGGGAAAAGAGCAGCCCCAGCATTTT	CASSLQGKEQPQHF
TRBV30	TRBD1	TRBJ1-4	TGTGCCTGGCAGGGGGCCGGTGAAAAACTGTTTTTT	CAWQGAGEKLFF
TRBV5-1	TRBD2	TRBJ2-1	TGCGCCAGCAGCCGCTCTAGCGGGAGTTTGGATGAGCAGTTCTTC	CASSRSSGSLDEQFF
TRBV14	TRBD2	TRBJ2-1	TGTGCCAGCAGCCAAGAGAAACTAGCGGGGGGGCCGGGTGAGCAGTTCTTC	CASSQEKLAGGPGEQFF
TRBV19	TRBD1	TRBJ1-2	TGTGCCAGTAGTTTTGGACAGGTTTTCTATGGCTACACCTTC	CASSFGQVFYGYTF
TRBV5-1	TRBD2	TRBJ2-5	TGCGCCAGCAGCTTAACTAGCGGGAGTGAGACCCAGTACTTC	CASSLTSGSETQYF
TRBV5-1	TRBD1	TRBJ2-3	TGCGCCAGCAGCTCCCTGACAGGGGATACAGATACGCAGTATTTT	CASSSLTGDTDTQYF
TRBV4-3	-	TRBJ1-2	TGCGCCAGCAGCAAACGGGGGGAGAACTATGGCTACACCTTC	CASSKRGENYGYTF
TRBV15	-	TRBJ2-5	TGTGCCACCAGCAGTCGGGGGACGGGGCAAGAGACCCAGTACTTC	CATSSRGTGQETQYF
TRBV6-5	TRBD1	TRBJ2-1	TGTGCCAGCAGTTACTTAGGGACAGGGTACAATGAGCAGTTCTTC	CASSYLGTGYNEQFF